A single sample is the source of the 7 T cell receptor beta chains below, sequenced in a study of cytomegalovirus exposure and HLA in healthy donors. PCR involved 60 Vbeta and 13 Jbeta primers. Sequencing was performed with immunoSEQ multiplex PCR; in TCRdb, only in-frame clones are kept and a portion is missing. The sample has roughly 100,000 clones; 70% to 80% are singletons. Sequenced sample: PBMCs. Receptors were obtained from a man aged 25 to 45 in good health and CMV-seronegative.

This chain uses TRBV29-1 with TRBJ2-3; 10 positions agree with TRBD2. This CDR3 region has 14 residues. Germline V gene data show CDR1 as SQVTM and CDR2 as ANQGSEA. The trim removed 4 bases at V and 6 bases at J, leaving 7 bases unmatched. The CDR3 protein is CSVGGTSVADTQYF. CDR3 bases: TGCAGCGTTGGAGGGACTAGCGTTGCGGATACGCAGTATTTT.

This rearrangement joins TRBV28 to TRBJ2-7; weak D call: TRBD1 (6 bases). Germline lookup yields CDR1 MDHEN and CDR2 SYDVKM. V gave up 5 bases and J gave up 3 bases, with 14 bases separating them. The CDR3 runs to 14 residues. The CDR3 bases are TGTGCCAGCAGTCCACGGACAGCAGACTACGAGCAGTACTTC. Its protein product is CASSPRTADYEQYF.

The rearrangement links TRBV5-1 to TRBJ2-7, with 10 bases aligning to TRBD1. Germline V gene data show CDR1 as SGHRS and CDR2 as YFSETQ. This CDR3 has 13 amino acids. Trimming took 4 bases from V and 10 from J; bases not matched to a gene: 8. The CDR3: CASSRGDRGEQYF. The CDR3 DNA is TGCGCCAGCAGCCGGGGGGACAGGGGCGAACAGTACTTC.

The J gene is TRBJ2-7, the V gene TRBV5-1, with TRBD2 matching over 11 bases. Germline CDR1 is SGHRS and CDR2 is YFSETQ. With V trimmed by 0 bases and J by 2 bases, 10 bases remained unmatched. This CDR3 has 18 residues. CDR3 sequence reads: CASSLATSGETFTYEQYF. In DNA, the CDR3 is TGCGCCAGCAGCTTGGCGACTAGCGGGGAAACCTTTACCTACGAGCAGTACTTC.

This chain joins TRBV6-5 and TRBJ1-5; D perhaps matches TRBD1 (5 bases). This CDR3 spans 13 amino acids. Germline CDR1 reads MNHEY; CDR2 reads SVGAGI. Trimming took 0 bases from V and 6 from J, leaving 6 bases between them. In DNA, the CDR3 is TGTGCCAGCAGTTACTCAGGGGCTCAGCCCCAGCATTTT. Protein: CASSYSGAQPQHF.

The chain carries TRBV19 and TRBJ2-1; TRBD2 matches at 8 bases. The CDR3 consists of 14 residues. V shed 4 bases, J shed 8 bases, and the junction held 7 bases outside the gene matches. Per the germline V gene, CDR1 is LNHDA and CDR2 is SQIVND (reference sequence). The CDR3 sequence is CASSTGRGVHEQFF. The DNA for the CDR3 is TGTGCCAGTAGTACCGGGCGGGGGGTCCATGAGCAGTTCTTC.

This clone has a handful of counts. The chain combines TRBV5-1 with TRBJ2-2; 7 bases are shared with TRBD1. V trimming: 4 bases; J trimming: 2 bases; junction bases outside the gene matches: 8. The CDR3 covers 16 residues. Germline CDR1 is SGHRS and CDR2 is YFSETQ. CDR3 sequence: CASSKTGYPNTGELFF. The CDR3 region has the DNA TGCGCCAGCAGCAAGACAGGGTACCCTAACACCGGGGAGCTGTTTTTT.